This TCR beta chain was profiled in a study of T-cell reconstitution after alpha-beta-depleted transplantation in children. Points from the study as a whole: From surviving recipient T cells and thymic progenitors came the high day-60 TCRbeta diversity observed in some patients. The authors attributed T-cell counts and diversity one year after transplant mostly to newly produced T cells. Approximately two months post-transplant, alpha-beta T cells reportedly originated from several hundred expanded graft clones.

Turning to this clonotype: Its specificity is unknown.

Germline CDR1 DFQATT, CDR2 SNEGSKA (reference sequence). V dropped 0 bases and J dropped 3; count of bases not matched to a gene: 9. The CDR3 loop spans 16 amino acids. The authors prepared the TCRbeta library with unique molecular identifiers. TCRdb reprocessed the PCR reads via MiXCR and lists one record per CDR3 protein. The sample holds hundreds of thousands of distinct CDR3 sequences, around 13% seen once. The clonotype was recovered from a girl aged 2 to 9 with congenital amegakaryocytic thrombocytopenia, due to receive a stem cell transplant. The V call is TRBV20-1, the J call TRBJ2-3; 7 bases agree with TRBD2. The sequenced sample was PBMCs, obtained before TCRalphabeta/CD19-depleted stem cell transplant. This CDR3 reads CSARDALAVRTDTQYF. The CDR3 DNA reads TGCAGTGCTAGAGATGCGCTAGCGGTTAGGACAGATACGCAGTATTTT.